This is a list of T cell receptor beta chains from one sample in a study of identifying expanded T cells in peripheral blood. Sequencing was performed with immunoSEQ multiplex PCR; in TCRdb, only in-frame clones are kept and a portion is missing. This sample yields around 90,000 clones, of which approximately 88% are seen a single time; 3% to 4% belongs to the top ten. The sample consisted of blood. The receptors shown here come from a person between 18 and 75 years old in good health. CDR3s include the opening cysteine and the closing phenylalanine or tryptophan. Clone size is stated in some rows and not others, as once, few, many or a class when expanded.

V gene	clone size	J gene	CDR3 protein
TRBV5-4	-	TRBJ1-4	CASSSIGANEKLFF
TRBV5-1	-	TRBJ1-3	CASSPGGGNTIYF
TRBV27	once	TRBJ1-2	CASSLSPGHQSFSYGYTF
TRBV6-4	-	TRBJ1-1	CASRTQKDPRDSNTEAFF
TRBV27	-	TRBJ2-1	CASSIRGNNEQFF
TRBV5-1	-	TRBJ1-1	CASSLEQRSTGTEAFF
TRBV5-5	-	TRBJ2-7	CASSPFGAYEQYF
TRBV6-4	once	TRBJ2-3	CASSVNGGAVDTQYF
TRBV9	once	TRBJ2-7	CASSAGTNSYEQYF
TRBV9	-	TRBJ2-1	CASSGQNGVLEQFF
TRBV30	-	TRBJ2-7	CAWSVWDRGKGSYEQYF
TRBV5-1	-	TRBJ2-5	CASSLTSVEETQYF
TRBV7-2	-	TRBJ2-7	CASSSGGGNGREQYF
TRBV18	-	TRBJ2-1	CASSSSSYNEQFF
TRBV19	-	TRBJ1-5	CASSGAGGQPQHF
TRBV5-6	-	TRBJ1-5	CASRLGAGQPQHF
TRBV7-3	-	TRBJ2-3	CASSLAGGHADTQYF
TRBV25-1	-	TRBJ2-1	CATHRRGDNEQFF
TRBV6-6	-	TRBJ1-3	CASSGEYGDQNTIYF
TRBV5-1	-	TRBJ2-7	CASSPATGSYEQYF
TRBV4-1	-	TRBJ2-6	CASSPYRIPGAPGANVLTF
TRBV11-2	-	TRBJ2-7	CASSFGADYEQYF
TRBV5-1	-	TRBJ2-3	CASSAGGLLTDTQYF
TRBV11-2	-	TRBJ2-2	CASGTRGADTGELFF
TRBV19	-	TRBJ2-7	CASSIGFRAYEQYF
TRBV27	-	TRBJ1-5	CASSLSGAGNQPQHF
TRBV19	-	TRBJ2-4	CASSITAKNIQYF
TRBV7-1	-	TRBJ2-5	CASRQEGETQYF